The clone carrying this TCR beta chain occurred once. A read error is possible here, since a much larger clone lies one base away. This sample also contains other DNA sequences that code for the same CDR3. The germline V gene encodes CDR1 SGHRS and CDR2 YFSETQ. CDR3 length: 14 residues. Trimming removed 0 bases at V and 1 base at J, with 7 bases between. Nashville, Tennessee was home to all donors, each a Caucasian adult. The study ran the assay at deep level. Replicate PCRs run on sorted subsets employed around 200 ng DNA, roughly 30,000 T cell genomes. The data were produced by immunoSEQ multiplex PCR, yet TCRdb's version contains in-frame clones alone and is incomplete. The repertoire includes about 1.1 million clones, around three quarters of them detected once, and under 0.6% sits in the top ten. The data derive from a study of shared clonotypes between healthy human individuals.

The TCR comes from a man between 18 and 29 years old in good health. Some clones in this sample may be carry-over from other donors' samples. V and J are TRBV5-1 and TRBJ1-1; D remains unclear. Source material: memory CD4+ T cells from PBMCs. Subset: CD45RA-negative fraction. The CDR3 region is CASSLDTGNTEAFF. CDR3 DNA sequence: TGCGCCAGCAGCTTGGATACGGGGAACACTGAAGCTTTCTTT.